The rows below give T cell receptor beta chains drawn from one sample of a study of T cell repertoires in cytomegalovirus infection. One entry per CDR3 protein results from TCRdb running MiXCR on the reads. The sample carries approximately 190,000 distinct CDR3 sequences, 28% recorded once. The sample consisted of PBMCs. All receptors come from a human donor in good health (CMV status not recorded). Some clones in this sample may be carry-over from other donors' samples. CDR3s include the opening cysteine and the closing phenylalanine or tryptophan. Fields, in order: V gene, J gene, D gene, CDR3 length, clone size, CDR3 DNA, CDR3 protein. The D gene is left open where the match is weak. Size values are once, few and many counts, or a class for expanded clones, and some rows have none.

v_gene: TRBV2
j_gene: TRBJ2-1
d_gene: .
len: 14
abundance: few
CDR3nt: TGTGCCAGCAGTGGGACCCTTTCTAGGAGTGAGCAGTTCTTC
CDR3aa: CASSGTLSRSEQFF

v_gene: TRBV10-3
j_gene: TRBJ1-4
d_gene: .
len: 14
abundance: .
CDR3nt: TGTGCCATCAGTGAGCCAGACCAGGGGAGAAAACTGTTTTTT
CDR3aa: CAISEPDQGRKLFF

v_gene: TRBV7-6
j_gene: TRBJ2-1
d_gene: .
len: 14
abundance: .
CDR3nt: TGTGCCGGCAGCTCTATCGGAGCTTACAATGAGCAGTTCTTC
CDR3aa: CAGSSIGAYNEQFF

v_gene: TRBV2
j_gene: TRBJ2-7
d_gene: TRBD1
len: 14
abundance: many
CDR3nt: TGTGCCAGCAGTGACCCGGGACAGACCTACGAGCAGTACTTC
CDR3aa: CASSDPGQTYEQYF

v_gene: TRBV6-8
j_gene: TRBJ1-2
d_gene: TRBD1
len: 15
abundance: .
CDR3nt: TGTGCCAGCTCTAAAAAAGGGAGACAGGGGTATGGCTACACCTTC
CDR3aa: CASSKKGRQGYGYTF

v_gene: TRBV5-1
j_gene: TRBJ2-7
d_gene: TRBD1
len: 14
abundance: few
CDR3nt: TGCGCCAGCAGCGCACAGGTGGACAGGTACGAGCAGTACTTC
CDR3aa: CASSAQVDRYEQYF

v_gene: TRBV4-3
j_gene: TRBJ2-7
d_gene: .
len: 15
abundance: .
CDR3nt: TGCGCCAGCAGCCAAGATCAGACAGCCCCCGACGAGCAGTACTTC
CDR3aa: CASSQDQTAPDEQYF

v_gene: TRBV6-2/TRBV6-3
j_gene: TRBJ2-7
d_gene: .
len: 14
abundance: few
CDR3nt: TGTGCCAGCAGTACCTCGACAGGAACCTACGAGCAGTACTTC
CDR3aa: CASSTSTGTYEQYF

v_gene: TRBV7-2
j_gene: TRBJ2-5
d_gene: TRBD2
len: 15
abundance: .
CDR3nt: TGTGCCAGCAGCTTTGGCGGGGGGTTACAAGAGACCCAGTACTTC
CDR3aa: CASSFGGGLQETQYF

v_gene: TRBV7-2
j_gene: TRBJ1-5
d_gene: .
len: 16
abundance: few
CDR3nt: TGTGCCAGCAGCTTAGCGCCCCGTTTATTGAGGCAGCCCCAGCATTTT
CDR3aa: CASSLAPRLLRQPQHF

v_gene: TRBV3-1
j_gene: TRBJ2-5
d_gene: TRBD2
len: 19
abundance: .
CDR3nt: TGTGCCAGCAGCCAAGAGCCCGGGACTAGCGGGGGGGCCCAAGAGACCCAGTACTTC
CDR3aa: CASSQEPGTSGGAQETQYF

v_gene: TRBV5-6
j_gene: TRBJ1-1
d_gene: TRBD1
len: 16
abundance: few
CDR3nt: TGTGCCAGCAGCTCGCCAGGGGACAGGGCAAACACTGAAGCTTTCTTT
CDR3aa: CASSSPGDRANTEAFF

v_gene: TRBV6-5
j_gene: TRBJ1-6
d_gene: TRBD1
len: 15
abundance: .
CDR3nt: TGTGCCAGCAGTTACTCTACAGGGGAGAATTCACCCCTCCACTTT
CDR3aa: CASSYSTGENSPLHF

v_gene: TRBV7-9
j_gene: TRBJ2-7
d_gene: TRBD1
len: 15
abundance: .
CDR3nt: TGTGCCAGCAGCACCCGGACAGGGTTCACCTACGAGCAGTACTTC
CDR3aa: CASSTRTGFTYEQYF

v_gene: TRBV5-1
j_gene: TRBJ1-1
d_gene: .
len: 14
abundance: few
CDR3nt: TGCGCCAGCAGCTTTGGGACACAAAACACTGAAGCTTTCTTT
CDR3aa: CASSFGTQNTEAFF

v_gene: TRBV6-2/TRBV6-3
j_gene: TRBJ1-1
d_gene: .
len: 16
abundance: .
CDR3nt: TGTGCCAGCAGTCCATCCCCCTCCGGCGTGAACACTGAAGCTTTCTTT
CDR3aa: CASSPSPSGVNTEAFF

v_gene: TRBV7-3
j_gene: TRBJ2-2
d_gene: TRBD1
len: 15
abundance: .
CDR3nt: TGTGCCAGCGGGAGAGGACAGGGGGGCACCGGGGAGCTGTTTTTT
CDR3aa: CASGRGQGGTGELFF

v_gene: TRBV6-2/TRBV6-3
j_gene: TRBJ1-1
d_gene: TRBD1
len: 12
abundance: few
CDR3nt: TGTGCCTCGAACAGGGGAGACACTGAAGCTTTCTTT
CDR3aa: CASNRGDTEAFF

v_gene: TRBV3-1
j_gene: TRBJ1-3
d_gene: .
len: 14
abundance: few
CDR3nt: TGTGCCAGCAGCCCCCGACAGAGGTTGAACACCATATATTTT
CDR3aa: CASSPRQRLNTIYF

v_gene: TRBV7-3
j_gene: TRBJ2-3
d_gene: .
len: 17
abundance: .
CDR3nt: TGTGCCAGCAGCCGGGGCACAGAGGGTAGAAGTACAGATACGCAGTATTTT
CDR3aa: CASSRGTEGRSTDTQYF

v_gene: TRBV10-3
j_gene: TRBJ2-2
d_gene: .
len: 13
abundance: .
CDR3nt: TGTGCCCTCGGGGGCTTTAACACCGGGGAGCTGTTTTTT
CDR3aa: CALGGFNTGELFF

v_gene: TRBV11-2
j_gene: TRBJ2-7
d_gene: .
len: 14
abundance: many
CDR3nt: TGTGCCAGCAGCTTTCGGCAGGGGAGGGACGAGCAGTACTTC
CDR3aa: CASSFRQGRDEQYF

v_gene: TRBV6-1
j_gene: TRBJ1-1
d_gene: TRBD1
len: 16
abundance: .
CDR3nt: TGTGCCAGCAGTTGGCCTCTAGACAGGGTGGGGGCTGAAGCTTTCTTT
CDR3aa: CASSWPLDRVGAEAFF

v_gene: TRBV7-2
j_gene: TRBJ1-4
d_gene: .
len: 18
abundance: many
CDR3nt: TGTGCCAGCAGCCGCCAAGTCCTGGGCCCCTCAACTAATGAAAAACTGTTTTTT
CDR3aa: CASSRQVLGPSTNEKLFF

v_gene: TRBV19
j_gene: TRBJ1-1
d_gene: .
len: 13
abundance: few
CDR3nt: TGTGCCAGTAGTATATTGGAGGGCACTGAAGCTTTCTTT
CDR3aa: CASSILEGTEAFF

v_gene: TRBV10-2
j_gene: TRBJ2-5
d_gene: .
len: 12
abundance: .
CDR3nt: TGCGCCAGCAGTGAGTCGCCCGAGACCCAGTACTTC
CDR3aa: CASSESPETQYF

v_gene: TRBV7-2
j_gene: TRBJ2-2
d_gene: .
len: 12
abundance: .
CDR3nt: TGTGCCAGCAGCTTAGTAGGCGGGGAGCTGTTTTTT
CDR3aa: CASSLVGGELFF

v_gene: TRBV10-3
j_gene: TRBJ1-1
d_gene: .
len: 15
abundance: .
CDR3nt: TGTGCCATCAGTGAGAGAGGAGGATTGAACACTGAAGCTTTCTTT
CDR3aa: CAISERGGLNTEAFF

v_gene: TRBV7-9
j_gene: TRBJ1-1
d_gene: .
len: 13
abundance: few
CDR3nt: TGTGCCAGCAGCTTAAACTCGGGGGGCCGAGCTTTCTTT
CDR3aa: CASSLNSGGRAFF

v_gene: TRBV29-1
j_gene: TRBJ2-1
d_gene: .
len: 14
abundance: .
CDR3nt: TGCAGCGTTGCGGCAAGGGGGGGCTACAATGAGCAGTTCTTC
CDR3aa: CSVAARGGYNEQFF

v_gene: TRBV7-4
j_gene: TRBJ1-5
d_gene: .
len: 12
abundance: .
CDR3nt: TGTGCCAGCAGCTTTTATAATCAGCCCCAGCATTTT
CDR3aa: CASSFYNQPQHF

v_gene: TRBV6-6
j_gene: TRBJ2-2
d_gene: .
len: 14
abundance: .
CDR3nt: TGTGCCAGCAGTTACCACACGAACACCGGGGAGCTGTTTTTT
CDR3aa: CASSYHTNTGELFF

v_gene: TRBV14
j_gene: TRBJ2-3
d_gene: TRBD1
len: 15
abundance: few
CDR3nt: TGTGCCAGCAGCTACCGGGACAGTAACACAGATACGCAGTATTTT
CDR3aa: CASSYRDSNTDTQYF

v_gene: TRBV6-5
j_gene: TRBJ2-7
d_gene: TRBD1
len: 16
abundance: few
CDR3nt: TGTGCCAGCAGTTACACCGCCGGGACAGGGGCCTACGAGCAGTACTTC
CDR3aa: CASSYTAGTGAYEQYF

v_gene: TRBV20-1
j_gene: TRBJ2-1
d_gene: .
len: 12
abundance: .
CDR3nt: TGCAGTGCTACCCTGGACTATTTTGAGCAGTTCTTC
CDR3aa: CSATLDYFEQFF

v_gene: TRBV29-1
j_gene: TRBJ1-3
d_gene: .
len: 13
abundance: few
CDR3nt: TGCAGCGTTGTGGGGCCCTCTGGAAACACCATATATTTT
CDR3aa: CSVVGPSGNTIYF

v_gene: TRBV7-2
j_gene: TRBJ2-5
d_gene: .
len: 13
abundance: few
CDR3nt: TGTGCCAGCAGCTTCTCGATGGGGGAGACCCAGTACTTC
CDR3aa: CASSFSMGETQYF

v_gene: TRBV7-8
j_gene: TRBJ2-3
d_gene: TRBD2
len: 17
abundance: few
CDR3nt: TGTGCCAGCAGCCCGCGGACTAGCGGGGGGGAAACAGATACGCAGTATTTT
CDR3aa: CASSPRTSGGETDTQYF

v_gene: TRBV3-1
j_gene: TRBJ2-3
d_gene: .
len: 14
abundance: .
CDR3nt: TGTGCCAGCAGCCAGACGGACCACACAGATACGCAGTATTTT
CDR3aa: CASSQTDHTDTQYF

v_gene: TRBV20-1
j_gene: TRBJ1-1
d_gene: .
len: 12
abundance: .
CDR3nt: TGCAGTGCTGAACAATCCAACACTGAAGCTTTCTTT
CDR3aa: CSAEQSNTEAFF

v_gene: TRBV30
j_gene: TRBJ1-2
d_gene: TRBD1
len: 15
abundance: .
CDR3nt: TGTGCCTGGAGTACTAAGGAGGGGGCGCGGGGTGGCTACACCTTC
CDR3aa: CAWSTKEGARGGYTF

v_gene: TRBV20-1
j_gene: TRBJ1-1
d_gene: TRBD1
len: 13
abundance: few
CDR3nt: TGCAGTGCACTTGACAGGGGGCGTTTGGAAGCTTTCTTT
CDR3aa: CSALDRGRLEAFF

v_gene: TRBV12-3/TRBV12-4
j_gene: TRBJ2-2
d_gene: .
len: 12
abundance: many
CDR3nt: TGTGCCAGCACCCTTCACACCGGGGAGCTGTTTTTT
CDR3aa: CASTLHTGELFF

v_gene: TRBV5-1
j_gene: TRBJ2-5
d_gene: .
len: 15
abundance: many
CDR3nt: TGCGCCAGCAGCCTCTCGGGCGGACCACAAGAGACCCAGTACTTC
CDR3aa: CASSLSGGPQETQYF

v_gene: TRBV20-1
j_gene: TRBJ2-5
d_gene: .
len: 14
abundance: .
CDR3nt: TGCAGTGCTAGAGATGGGACGGCCCAGGTGGCCCAGTACTTC
CDR3aa: CSARDGTAQVAQYF

v_gene: TRBV7-2
j_gene: TRBJ2-7
d_gene: .
len: 14
abundance: .
CDR3nt: TGTGCCAGCAGCTTAGGGACCGAGACCTACGAGCAGTACTTC
CDR3aa: CASSLGTETYEQYF

v_gene: TRBV7-8
j_gene: TRBJ2-2
d_gene: .
len: 14
abundance: .
CDR3nt: TGTGCCAGCAGCTCGGCCAGTCGCACCGGGGAGCTGTTTTTT
CDR3aa: CASSSASRTGELFF

v_gene: TRBV7-8
j_gene: TRBJ1-2
d_gene: .
len: 16
abundance: few
CDR3nt: TGTGCCAGCAGCTTAGCGCGACAGGAGGGGGGTGGGGGCTACACCTTC
CDR3aa: CASSLARQEGGGGYTF